The 27 T cell receptor beta chains presented below share a single source sample, sequenced in a study of identical twins. MiXCR, run by TCRdb on the 5' RACE reads, gives a single entry per CDR3 protein. The sample consists of about 200,000 distinct CDR3 sequences, roughly 10% of them appearing once. The sequenced sample consisted of memory T cells sorted from blood. All receptors derive from a man between 50 and 59 years old in good health.

This clonotype was found many times. The gene calls are TRBV7-2 and TRBJ2-1; 12 nucleotides agree with TRBD2. After removal of 4 bases from V and 4 bases from J, the junction contained 2 bases not matched to a gene. The CDR3 is made up of 15 amino acids. CDR1 SGHTA and CDR2 FQGNSA come from the germline V gene. CDR3 in amino acids: CASSSGLAGYNEQFF. The DNA for the CDR3 is TGTGCCAGCAGCTCAGGACTAGCGGGGTACAATGAGCAGTTCTTC.

This clonotype was seen ten or more times. This chain joins TRBV20-1 and TRBJ2-3; 9 bases agree with TRBD2. From germline, CDR1 is DFQATT and CDR2 SNEGSKA (reference sequence). The CDR3 has 13 residues. Trimming cost V 7 bases and J 1 base; bases outside gene matches: 3. The CDR3 spells CSELAGGTDTQYF. The CDR3 nucleotides are TGCAGTGAGTTAGCGGGGGGCACAGATACGCAGTATTTT.

This clonotype was seen many times. The chain has TRBV7-6 and TRBJ2-1, with 9 bases that match TRBD2. Germline values: CDR1 SGHVS, CDR2 FNYEAQ. There are 14 residues in the CDR3. With V trimmed by 6 bases and J by 4 bases, 4 bases remained unmatched. CDR3 DNA sequence: TGTGCCAGCAGATCGAGCGGGGGGTACAATGAGCAGTTCTTC. Translated, it gives CASRSSGGYNEQFF.

This clonotype showed up many times. The chain joins TRBV5-1 to TRBJ2-2, with D perhaps TRBD1 or TRBD2 (6 bases each). CDR3 length: 16 amino acids. Germline V gives CDR1 SGHRS, CDR2 YFSETQ. V was shortened by 0 bases and J by 0 bases, with 9 bases between the two germline ends. The CDR3 here is CASSLEGGANTGELFF. CDR3 DNA: TGCGCCAGCAGCTTGGAGGGGGGCGCGAACACCGGGGAGCTGTTTTTT.

The chain joins TRBV27 to TRBJ2-7, with TRBD1 as a possible D gene (5 bases). V was clipped by 6 bases and J by 3 bases, with 12 bases between them. This CDR3 region has 13 residues. Germline lookup yields CDR1 MNHEY and CDR2 SMNVEV (reference sequence). CDR3 region: CASRSGLGYEQYF. CDR3 in DNA: TGTGCCAGCAGATCAGGGTTGGGCTACGAGCAGTACTTC.

This clonotype was recorded at least ten times. V gene TRBV12-3 or TRBV12-4 combines with J gene TRBJ2-2, with TRBD2 matching 12 bases. V dropped 6 bases and J dropped 5; count of bases not matched to a gene: 7. The CDR3 consists of 16 residues. In DNA form, the CDR3 reads TGTGCCAGCAGCACCACTAGCGGGAGGCGGACCGGGGAGCTGTTTTTT. Amino acid sequence: CASSTTSGRRTGELFF.

This clonotype was detected only once. A read error may be the cause here, since a much bigger clone is one base away. The V and J genes are TRBV20-1 and TRBJ2-7, with D unresolved. The CDR3 contains 14 residues. Germline V gene lookup returns CDR1 DFQATT and CDR2 SNEGSKA (reference sequence). The CDR3 DNA is TGCAGTGCTAGAGATCCGACACCCAACGGCTTCACCGTTTTC. This codes for CSARDPTPNGFTVF.

The chain carries TRBV9 and TRBJ1-1; no clear D. V was shortened by 4 bases and J by 1 base, with 11 bases between the two germline ends. This CDR3 region has 14 residues. The germline CDR1 and CDR2 sequences are SGDLS and YYNGEE. The chain's CDR3 is CASSSEKGNTEAFF. The CDR3 DNA is TGTGCCAGCAGCTCCGAAAAGGGGAACACTGAAGCTTTCTTT.

This clonotype was counted between two and nine times. A single base separates this from a much larger clone, so it may be a read error. The chain has TRBV9 and TRBJ2-5; no firm D call. The CDR3 is 14 amino acids. Germline CDR1 is SGDLS and CDR2 is YYNGEE. The V and J ends lost 0 bases and 2 bases respectively, with 8 bases between them. The DNA of the CDR3 is TGTGCCAGCAGCGTAGAGGTGGGGCAAGAGACCCAGTACTTC. Encoded protein: CASSVEVGQETQYF.

The genes are TRBV12-3 or TRBV12-4 and TRBJ2-1; TRBD2 matches 14 bases. The trim removed 5 bases at V and 5 bases at J, leaving 8 bases unmatched. The CDR3 extends over 17 amino acids. For the CDR3, the DNA is TGTGCCAGCAGTCAAGGGACTAGCGGGAGCCCGGACAATGAGCAGTTCTTC. Its protein is CASSQGTSGSPDNEQFF.

This clonotype has at least ten counts. The V call is TRBV7-9, the J call TRBJ1-1; no reliable D call. V lost 1 base and J lost 6, with 12 bases in between. CDR3 length equals 14 residues. CDR1 and CDR2 (germline): SEHNR, FQNEAQ (reference sequence). The CDR3 DNA reads TGTGCCAGCAGCTTAGGTTCAAGGGTGGCTGAAGCTTTCTTT. The encoded protein is CASSLGSRVAEAFF.

This clonotype was found many times. The V and J genes are TRBV29-1 and TRBJ2-3; D possibly corresponds to TRBD1 (5 bases). Germline V CDR1 and CDR2: SQVTM, ANQGSEA. The CDR3 has 14 residues. The ends were cut back, 2 bases at V and 3 bases at J, with 12 bases in the middle. Here the CDR3 DNA reads TGCAGCGTTGAACAGGGTTTAATAACAGATACGCAGTATTTT. Protein sequence: CSVEQGLITDTQYF.

This clonotype was observed once. The V gene is TRBV5-4, the J gene TRBJ2-1; 7 bases fit TRBD1. Germline V gene lookup returns CDR1 SGHNT and CDR2 YYREEE (reference sequence). The CDR3 consists of 16 residues. The junction had 10 bases not matched to a gene; V was cut back by 1 base and J by 6 bases. The CDR3 sequence: CASSLMTGSNLNEQFF. In DNA form, the CDR3 reads TGTGCCAGCAGCTTGATGACAGGGTCAAATCTCAATGAGCAGTTCTTC.

This clonotype was counted at least ten times. The chain recombines TRBV20-1 with TRBJ2-7; no clear D. The germline V and J ends were trimmed by 3 bases and 4 bases, with 10 bases remaining between them. The CDR3 covers 12 residues. The germline CDR1 and CDR2 sequences are DFQATT and SNEGSKA (reference sequence). The CDR3 DNA reads TGCAGTGCTAGTGCCCCCTCGTACGAGCAGTACTTC. Its translation: CSASAPSYEQYF.

This clonotype was seen ten or more times. This chain connects TRBV6-1 to TRBJ1-1, with D tentatively TRBD1 (5 bases). Germline V CDR1 and CDR2: MNHNS, SASEGT. Trimming stripped 1 base from V and 2 bases from J, with 5 bases between. The CDR3 sequence is 13 residues long. This CDR3 reads CASSEGGNTEAFF. In DNA, the CDR3 is TGTGCCAGCAGTGAAGGGGGCAACACTGAAGCTTTCTTT.

This clonotype was counted only a few times. V is TRBV9 and J is TRBJ2-1; the match to TRBD2 covers 9 bases. V shed 0 bases and J 4 bases; nucleotides not matched to a gene: 5. The CDR3 extends over 16 amino acids. CDR1 and CDR2 from the germline V gene are SGDLS and YYNGEE. The CDR3 DNA sequence: TGTGCCAGCAGCGTAGGGGCTAGCGGGAATTACAATGAGCAGTTCTTC. This encodes CASSVGASGNYNEQFF.

This clonotype was picked up many times. The chain links TRBV5-1 to TRBJ2-5; D is uncertain. The CDR3 spans 12 residues. Germline CDR1 and CDR2: SGHRS and YFSETQ. The V and J ends lost 4 bases and 3 bases respectively, with 7 bases between them. The CDR3 sequence: CASSGDEETQYF. CDR3 nucleotides: TGCGCCAGCAGCGGAGACGAAGAGACCCAGTACTTC.

The chain is built from TRBV20-1 and TRBJ2-3; TRBD2 agrees at 7 bases. The CDR3 length is 13 residues. V gave up 5 bases and J gave up 0 bases; unmatched junction bases: 2. Germline-derived CDR1 and CDR2 are DFQATT and SNEGSKA (reference sequence). The CDR3 reads CSAGTTSTDTQYF. The CDR3 DNA reads as TGCAGTGCTGGGACTACCAGCACAGATACGCAGTATTTT.

This clonotype was seen a handful of times. CDR3: CAWRRGLSSTDTQYF. CDR3 coding DNA: TGTGCCTGGAGGCGGGGTCTTTCTAGCACAGATACGCAGTATTTT. The V and J genes are TRBV30 and TRBJ2-3, with D possibly matching TRBD2 (6 bases). Deletions cut 3 bases from V and 0 bases from J, with 13 bases between. Germline V gives CDR1 GTSNPN, CDR2 SVGIG (reference sequence). The CDR3 spans 15 residues.

This clonotype was observed a handful of times. V is TRBV20-1 and J is TRBJ2-7, with D possibly TRBD2 on 5 matching bases. The CDR3 spans 15 residues. Trimming removed 2 bases at V and 5 bases at J, with 19 bases between. CDR1 DFQATT and CDR2 SNEGSKA come from the germline V gene (reference sequence). Here the CDR3 reads CSARFQRGNSDEQYF. The CDR3 DNA is TGCAGTGCTAGATTTCAACGCGGTAATAGCGACGAGCAGTACTTC.

Ten or more counts support this clonotype. The J gene is TRBJ2-2, the V gene TRBV29-1, with 8 nucleotides matching TRBD1. This CDR3 contains 15 residues. V lost 4 bases and J lost 1; bases outside the gene matches: 5. The germline V gene has CDR1 SQVTM and CDR2 ANQGSEA. The CDR3: CSVGRTGLNTGELFF. The CDR3 DNA reads as TGCAGCGTTGGAAGGACAGGGTTGAACACCGGGGAGCTGTTTTTT.

This clonotype has a handful of counts. The rearrangement joins TRBV12-3 or TRBV12-4 to TRBJ2-7, with D unclear. This CDR3 is 14 amino acids long. V was pared by 2 bases and J by 0 bases, with 8 bases between. CDR3 sequence (DNA): TGTGCCAGCAGTTTATTCAGGAGCTCCTACGAGCAGTACTTC. This gives the protein CASSLFRSSYEQYF.

This clonotype was recorded a few times. This sequence joins TRBV15 and TRBJ2-5; 7 bases agree with TRBD2. The V gene end was trimmed by 0 bases and the J gene end by 4 bases; junction bases not matched to a gene: 8. Germline V gives CDR1 LNHNV, CDR2 YYDKDF (reference sequence). This CDR3 spans 16 amino acids. CDR3 protein: CATSRDFPGGGETQYF. The CDR3 DNA reads as TGTGCCACCAGCAGAGATTTCCCGGGAGGCGGAGAGACCCAGTACTTC. The variable domain in full, with the rest retrieved from reference TRBV15 and TRBJ2-5, is DAMVIQNPRYQVTQFGKPVTLSCSQTLNHNVMYWYQQKSSQAPKLLFHYYDKDFNNEADTPDNFQSRRPNTSFCFLDIRSPGLGDTAMYLCATSRDFPGGGETQYFGPGTRLLVL.

The chain links TRBV7-8 to TRBJ2-5; TRBD2 might be the D (6 bases). CDR1 SGHVS and CDR2 FQNEAQ come from the germline V gene. V was trimmed by 4 bases and J by 5 bases, leaving 11 bases between them. This CDR3 is built from 13 residues. The CDR3: CASSYGTPETQYF. The CDR3 DNA reads as TGTGCCAGCAGCTACGGGACTCCCGAGACCCAGTACTTC.

There are many counts of this clonotype. The chain links TRBV20-1 to TRBJ2-7, with D possibly matching TRBD1 (5 bases). Deletions cut 1 base from V and 4 bases from J, with 17 bases between. The CDR3 totals 15 residues. Looked up from germline, CDR1 is DFQATT and CDR2 is SNEGSKA (reference sequence). The CDR3 protein is CSARGTNSGAYEQYF. For the CDR3, the DNA is TGCAGTGCTAGAGGGACAAATTCAGGTGCTTACGAGCAGTACTTC.

The chain employs TRBV20-1 and TRBJ1-4, with TRBD1 identical over 7 bases. Germline V gives CDR1 DFQATT, CDR2 SNEGSKA (reference sequence). This CDR3 contains 12 residues. J lost 8 bases, V lost 0 bases, and 0 bases had no gene match. CDR3: CSARDRGEKLFF. The DNA of the CDR3 is TGCAGTGCTAGAGACAGGGGGGAAAAACTGTTTTTT.

This clonotype was counted between two and nine times. This chain uses TRBV7-9 with TRBJ2-1; possible D gene TRBD1, 5 bases. The CDR3 is 15 amino acids. The V gene lost 1 base and the J gene lost 1 base, with 8 bases spanning the gap. The germline V gene encodes CDR1 SEHNR and CDR2 FQNEAQ (reference sequence). The chain's CDR3 is CASSLERQSYNEQFF. The CDR3 DNA reads as TGTGCCAGCAGCTTAGAACGACAGTCCTACAATGAGCAGTTCTTC.